The 13 T cell receptor beta chains reported below all come from one sample, sequenced in a study of cytomegalovirus exposure and HLA in healthy donors. Use of 60 Vbeta and 13 Jbeta primers characterized the PCR. TCRdb keeps only in-frame clones here, not all; method: immunoSEQ multiplex PCR. The table has about 150,000 clones, approximately 68% seen once. Sequencing was carried out using PBMCs. The receptors originated from a man aged 60-69 years in good health and CMV-seronegative.

V gene TRBV5-1 combines with J gene TRBJ2-1; TRBD2 aligns across 8 bases. After removal of 4 bases from V and 7 bases from J, the junction contained 10 bases not matched to a gene. The CDR3 is 15 residues long. From germline, CDR1 is SGHRS and CDR2 YFSETQ. CDR3 protein: CASSVSGTAGNEQFF. The CDR3 DNA follows: TGCGCCAGCAGCGTTAGCGGGACCGCCGGGAATGAGCAGTTCTTC.

This chain connects TRBV5-4 to TRBJ2-4; D unclear. This CDR3 is 15 amino acids long. Germline V gene lookup returns CDR1 SGHNT and CDR2 YYREEE (reference sequence). Trimming cost V 5 bases and J 0 bases, with 12 bases left between them. Written as DNA, the CDR3 is TGTGCCAGCAGGCCCGCCGGAGAAGCCAAAAACATTCAGTACTTC. Encoded protein: CASRPAGEAKNIQYF.

About this clone itself: The same CDR3 also results from other DNA sequences found in this sample. This chain connects TRBV27 to TRBJ1-1; a possible D gene is TRBD1 (5 bases). The CDR3 runs to 12 residues. Germline V lookup: CDR1 MNHEY, CDR2 SMNVEV (reference sequence). Trimming stripped 3 bases from V and 13 bases from J, with 15 bases between. In DNA, the CDR3 is TGTGCCAGCAGTTTTGGGCAGGGCGAGCTTTTCTTT. This gives the protein CASSFGQGELFF.

This clone was found once. The chain links TRBV6-5 to TRBJ1-4; weak D call: TRBD1 (6 bases). The CDR3 runs 15 residues. V gave up 0 bases and J gave up 6 bases, with 11 bases separating them. Germline lookup yields CDR1 MNHEY and CDR2 SVGAGI. DNA for the CDR3: TGTGCCAGCAGTTACTCGACGACAGGTCATGAAAAACTGTTTTTT. Translation gives CASSYSTTGHEKLFF.

The rearrangement links TRBV14 to TRBJ2-7; D remains unclear. V gave up 2 bases and J gave up 3 bases, with 8 bases separating them. There are 13 residues in the CDR3. The germline gives CDR1 SGHDN, CDR2 FVKESK. The DNA for the CDR3 is TGTGCCAGCAGCCAACTCACATACTACGAGCAGTACTTC. The encoded protein is CASSQLTYYEQYF.

This clone appeared a single time. This rearrangement joins TRBV5-1 to TRBJ1-2; possibly TRBD1 for D (5 bases). Germline-derived CDR1 and CDR2 are SGHRS and YFSETQ. Trimming removed 2 bases at V and 8 bases at J, with 16 bases between. This CDR3 has 14 amino acids. The CDR3 spells CASSFTGLQRGYTF. In nucleotides, the CDR3 is TGCGCCAGCAGCTTCACAGGTCTTCAAAGGGGCTACACCTTC.

This clone showed up just once. V is TRBV10-2 and J is TRBJ2-3; the D is unclear. The CDR3 loop spans 12 amino acids. Germline CDR1 reads WSHSY; CDR2 reads SAAADI. V was pared by 6 bases and J by 3 bases, with 7 bases between. DNA for the CDR3: TGCGCCAGCAGCCTCAGTACAGATACGCAGTATTTT. Protein product: CASSLSTDTQYF.

The chain combines TRBV5-1 with TRBJ2-1, with D perhaps TRBD2 (5 bases). Germline V gene data show CDR1 as SGHRS and CDR2 as YFSETQ. Between the trimmed V and J ends, which lost 0 bases and 5 bases, there was a span of 15 bases. The CDR3 spans 16 residues. In DNA, the CDR3 is TGCGCCAGCAGCTTGGCAGGTTCGGGATTGAACAATGAGCAGTTCTTC. Residues: CASSLAGSGLNNEQFF.

V usage is TRBV18 and J usage is TRBJ1-5; 7 bases match TRBD1. J lost 5 bases, V lost 2 bases, and 9 bases had no gene match. The CDR3 spans 16 residues. Germline values: CDR1 KGHSH, CDR2 LQKENI. The DNA for the CDR3 is TGTGCCAGCTCACCAAAGACAGGGTCTTACGATCAGCCCCAGCATTTT. Translated, it gives CASSPKTGSYDQPQHF.

The chain carries TRBV27 and TRBJ2-5; unclear D gene. Trimming removed 5 bases from V and 5 bases from J, with 9 bases in between. Germline-derived CDR1 and CDR2 are MNHEY and SMNVEV (reference sequence). There are 12 residues in the CDR3. The DNA of the CDR3 is TGTGCCAGCAGTAACCCAGCGGAGACCCAGTACTTC. Its protein is CASSNPAETQYF.

The rearrangement uses TRBV19 and TRBJ2-1; no firm D call. Germline values: CDR1 LNHDA, CDR2 SQIVND (reference sequence). This CDR3 region has 15 residues. Deletions cut 3 bases from V and 0 bases from J, with 9 bases between. CDR3 region: CASSIQWSSYNEQFF. The CDR3 DNA reads TGTGCCAGTAGTATTCAGTGGAGCTCCTACAATGAGCAGTTCTTC.

The CDR3 is CASSFGSGGYEQYF. DNA for the CDR3: TGCGCCAGCAGCTTTGGTAGCGGTGGGTACGAGCAGTACTTC. This chain links TRBV5-1 with TRBJ2-5, with D maybe TRBD2 (6 bases). TRBJ2-7 explains the end of the DNA better; the J call may be wrong. This CDR3 contains 14 residues. From germline, CDR1 is SGHRS and CDR2 YFSETQ.

This clone came up a few times. This chain uses TRBV6-5 with TRBJ2-7, with D possibly matching TRBD1 (6 bases). Germline V gene data show CDR1 as MNHEY and CDR2 as SVGAGI. Trimming left V 5 bases short and J 3 bases short, with 14 bases between. The CDR3 has 14 amino acids. The CDR3: CASSPEGTIYEQYF. As DNA, the CDR3 is TGTGCCAGCAGTCCAGAAGGGACAATCTACGAGCAGTACTTC.